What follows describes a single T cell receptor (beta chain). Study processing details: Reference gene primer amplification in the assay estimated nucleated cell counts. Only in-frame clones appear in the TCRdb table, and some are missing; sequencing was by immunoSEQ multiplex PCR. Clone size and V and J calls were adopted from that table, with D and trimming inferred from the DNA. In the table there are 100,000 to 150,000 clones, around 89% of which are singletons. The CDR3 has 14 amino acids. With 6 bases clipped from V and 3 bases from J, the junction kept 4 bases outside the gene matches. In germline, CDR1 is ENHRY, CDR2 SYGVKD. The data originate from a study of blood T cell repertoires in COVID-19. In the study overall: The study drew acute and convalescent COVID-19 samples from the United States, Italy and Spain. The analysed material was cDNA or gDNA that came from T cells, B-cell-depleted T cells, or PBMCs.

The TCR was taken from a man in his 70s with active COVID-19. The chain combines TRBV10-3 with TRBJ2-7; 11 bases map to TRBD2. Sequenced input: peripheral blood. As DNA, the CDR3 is TGTGCCATCAGCAAGACTAGCGGGGTCTACGAGCAGTACTTC. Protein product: CAISKTSGVYEQYF.